A single sample is the source of the 14 T cell receptor beta chains below, sequenced in a study of blood T cell repertoires in COVID-19. The protocol was immunoSEQ multiplex PCR, while the TCRdb copy is restricted to in-frame clones and leaves out a portion. The data contain about 260,000 clones, 80% to 90% of them singletons. The sample comprised PBMCs or T cells enriched from blood (not recorded which). The receptors were sampled from a man aged 25-45 years with acute COVID-19.

This chain joins TRBV5-1 and TRBJ1-1, with D hard to call. This CDR3 is built from 13 residues. V shed 2 bases and J shed 8 bases, with 13 bases lying between them. The germline gives CDR1 SGHRS, CDR2 YFSETQ. The CDR3 nucleotides are TGCGCCAGCAGCTTCGATCCCGGTGCAGAAGCTTTCTTT. It codes for CASSFDPGAEAFF. Variable domain in full (rest from reference TRBV5-1 and TRBJ1-1): KAGVTQTPRYLIKTRGQQVTLSCSPISGHRSVSWYQQTPGQGLQFLFEYFSETQRNKGNFPGRFSGRQFSNSRSEMNVSTLELGDSALYLCASSFDPGAEAFFGQGTRLTVV.

The chain joins TRBV3-1 (or the pseudogene TRBV3-2) to TRBJ2-1; 10 bases match TRBD2. After removal of 3 bases from V and 10 bases from J, the junction contained 18 bases not matched to a gene. In germline, CDR1 is LGHDT, CDR2 YNNKEL (reference sequence). The CDR3 is 18 residues long. CDR3 residues: CASSQDAQRLAGAREQFF. The CDR3 DNA sequence: TGTGCCAGCAGCCAGGATGCCCAGAGGCTAGCGGGAGCCCGGGAGCAGTTCTTC.

The V and J genes are TRBV28 and TRBJ1-2; TRBD1 matches 8 bases. The V gene's germline CDR1 is MDHEN and CDR2 SYDVKM. V shed 4 bases and J 6 bases; nucleotides not matched to a gene: 10. This CDR3 spans 15 amino acids. The CDR3 loop reads CASSSKTTGGNGYTF. The DNA for the CDR3 is TGTGCCAGCAGTTCGAAAACAACAGGGGGGAATGGCTACACCTTC.

The chain employs TRBV7-8 and TRBJ1-1; D possibly corresponds to TRBD1 (6 bases). The ends were cut back, 1 base at V and 4 bases at J, with 7 bases in the middle. Germline-derived CDR1 and CDR2 are SGHVS and FQNEAQ. There are 13 residues in the CDR3. The CDR3 DNA reads as TGTGCCAGCAGCTTAGGACAGGCCACTGAAGCTTTCTTT. This codes for CASSLGQATEAFF.

V is TRBV20-1 and J is TRBJ2-1; no reliable D call. The CDR3 contains 13 residues. Germline V gene lookup returns CDR1 DFQATT and CDR2 SNEGSKA (reference sequence). V lost 3 bases, J lost 0 bases, and 6 bases lay in between. The CDR3 spells CSASGGSYNEQFF. CDR3 DNA: TGCAGTGCTAGTGGCGGCTCCTACAATGAGCAGTTCTTC.

The table lists this clone with a few counts. This chain connects TRBV20-1 to TRBJ1-4; D ambiguous. The CDR3 is made up of 14 amino acids. Trimming removed 3 bases at V and 0 bases at J, with 8 bases between. The germline V gene has CDR1 DFQATT and CDR2 SNEGSKA (reference sequence). The CDR3, as DNA: TGCAGTGCTAGTTTTTCCGCAACTAATGAAAAACTGTTTTTT. It encodes CSASFSATNEKLFF.

On this clone: Within the sample, other DNA sequences also encode this same CDR3. The chain uses TRBV30 and TRBJ2-5, with TRBD2 as a possible D gene (6 bases). Germline lookup yields CDR1 GTSNPN and CDR2 SVGIG (reference sequence). CDR3 length: 13 residues. The V and J ends lost 0 bases and 4 bases respectively, with 9 bases between them. CDR3 sequence (DNA): TGTGCCTGGAGTGTACTTAGCGGAGAGACCCAGTACTTC. Translated: CAWSVLSGETQYF. The full variable domain, with the rest looked up from reference TRBV30 and TRBJ2-5, is SQTIHQWPATLVQPVGSPLSLECTVEGTSNPNLYWYRQAAGRGLQLLFYSVGIGQISSEVPQNLSASRPQDRQFILSSKKLLLSDSGFYLCAWSVLSGETQYFGPGTRLLVL.

This clone was seen a handful of times. The chain joins TRBV15 to TRBJ2-1; D is undetermined. Between the trimmed V and J ends, which lost 1 base and 8 bases, there was a span of 9 bases. CDR1 LNHNV and CDR2 YYDKDF come from the germline V gene (reference sequence). This CDR3 is 13 amino acids long. CDR3 amino acids: CATSRGDTYEQFF. For the CDR3, the DNA is TGTGCCACCAGCAGAGGAGACACCTATGAGCAGTTCTTC.

The chain links TRBV7-6 to TRBJ1-4; 9 positions match TRBD1. Germline loops: CDR1 SGHVS, CDR2 FNYEAQ. V shed 4 bases and J 8 bases; nucleotides not matched to a gene: 8. The CDR3 spans 15 residues. DNA for the CDR3: TGTGCCAGCAGCTCCAACAGGGGGCTGTGGGAAAAACTGTTTTTT. Protein sequence: CASSSNRGLWEKLFF. The whole variable domain, filled in from reference TRBV7-6 and TRBJ1-4, reads GAGVSQSPRYKVTKRGQDVALRCDPISGHVSLYWYRQALGQGPEFLTYFNYEAQQDKSGLPNDRFSAERPEGSISTLTIQRTEQRDSAMYRCASSSNRGLWEKLFFGSGTQLSVL.

This chain links TRBV2 with TRBJ2-1; tentatively, D is TRBD1 (5 bases). CDR1 is SNHLY and CDR2 is FYNNEI in the germline V gene. Deletions cut 2 bases from V and 8 bases from J, with 13 bases between. This CDR3 has 14 residues. Here the CDR3 reads CASSELRVIDEQFF. The CDR3 bases are TGTGCCAGCAGTGAACTCAGGGTAATCGATGAGCAGTTCTTC.

The rearrangement joins TRBV6-5 to TRBJ2-1; TRBD1 agrees at 10 bases. The CDR3 totals 15 residues. In germline, CDR1 is MNHEY, CDR2 SVGAGI. The trim removed 4 bases at V and 6 bases at J, leaving 6 bases unmatched. The CDR3 spells CASSLDRGALNEQFF. DNA for the CDR3: TGTGCCAGCAGTTTGGACAGGGGGGCTCTCAATGAGCAGTTCTTC.

The chain carries TRBV19 and TRBJ2-2; TRBD2 agrees at 14 bases. The junction had 10 bases not matched to a gene; V was cut back by 5 bases and J by 5 bases. The CDR3 is 18 residues long. In germline, CDR1 is LNHDA, CDR2 SQIVND (reference sequence). The CDR3 DNA follows: TGTGCCAGTAGTCCCAGGGGACTAGCGGGAGTTAATACCGGGGAGCTGTTTTTT. Residues: CASSPRGLAGVNTGELFF.

This sequence joins TRBV28 and TRBJ2-7; TRBD2 might be the D (5 bases). The CDR3 sequence is 16 residues long. The V and J ends lost 6 bases and 3 bases respectively, with 21 bases between them. Looked up from germline, CDR1 is MDHEN and CDR2 is SYDVKM. The CDR3 DNA follows: TGTGCCAGCAGCGGGGAGTGGGAAAGGATGAACTACGAGCAGTACGTC. It translates to CASSGEWERMNYEQYV.

V usage is TRBV18 and J usage is TRBJ1-3; D unclear. Germline CDR1 and CDR2: KGHSH and LQKENI. The CDR3 runs to 16 residues. V lost 6 bases and J 4 bases, leaving 19 bases between the germline ends. As DNA, the CDR3 is TGTGCCAGCTCCGGGGAGGCCTCAAAGGCCGGAAACACCATATATTTT. Its translation: CASSGEASKAGNTIYF.